This entry is about one T cell receptor beta chain. What it binds is not known. This record comes from a study of identical twins. Study outcomes and limitations: The presence of invariant MAIT and iNKT cells could partly confound analyses of zero-insertion sequences.

Among all donors, each was a healthy Caucasian. This CDR3 has 16 residues. The germline CDR1 and CDR2 sequences are MNHEY and SMNVEV (reference sequence). The V gene end was trimmed by 5 bases and the J gene end by 4 bases; junction bases not matched to a gene: 8. Template switching created a universal primer site, and the cDNA included unique molecular identifiers. Using its own MiXCR run on the 5' RACE reads, TCRdb lists one record per CDR3 protein. The sample contains 1,800,000 or so distinct CDR3 sequences, about 30% of which appear only once. The chain combines TRBV27 with TRBJ1-6; 7 nucleotides match TRBD1. Sequenced material: cord blood. The source of this sequence is a newborn girl in good health. CDR3 coding DNA: TGTGCCAGCAGTCTCCTGACAGGGCCGTATAATTCACCCCTCCACTTT. This codes for CASSLLTGPYNSPLHF.